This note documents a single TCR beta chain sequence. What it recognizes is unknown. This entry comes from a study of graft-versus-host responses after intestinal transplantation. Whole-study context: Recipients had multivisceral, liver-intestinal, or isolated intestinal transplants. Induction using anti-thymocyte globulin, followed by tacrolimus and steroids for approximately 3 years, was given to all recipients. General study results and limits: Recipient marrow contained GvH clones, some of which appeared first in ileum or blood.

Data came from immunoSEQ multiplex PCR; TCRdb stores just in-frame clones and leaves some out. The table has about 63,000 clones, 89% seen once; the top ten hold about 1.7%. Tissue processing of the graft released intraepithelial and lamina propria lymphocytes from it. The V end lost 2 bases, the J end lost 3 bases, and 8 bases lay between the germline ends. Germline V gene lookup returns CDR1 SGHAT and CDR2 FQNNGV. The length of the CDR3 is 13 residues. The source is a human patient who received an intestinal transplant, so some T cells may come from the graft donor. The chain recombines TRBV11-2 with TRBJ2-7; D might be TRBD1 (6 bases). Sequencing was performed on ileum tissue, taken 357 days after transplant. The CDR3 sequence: CASSLTGNYEQYF. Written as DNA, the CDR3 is TGTGCCAGCAGCTTAACAGGGAACTACGAGCAGTACTTC.